This TCR beta chain appears in the sequencing data of a study of spatial heterogeneity in lung cancer. TCRdb ran MiXCR on the 5' RACE reads and lists one entry per CDR3 protein. The table has 6,000 or so distinct CDR3 sequences, approximately 6.3% seen once. This clonotype turned up a few times. What it binds is not known. Whole-study findings and limits: Mutation counts in tumors were tracked by counts of expanded intratumoral alpha and beta TCRs.

The CDR3 consists of 13 residues. Germline CDR1 reads LGHNA; CDR2 reads YSLEER. V was clipped by 3 bases and J by 4 bases, with 8 bases between them. Time point noted: sample taken at primary tumor resection. Tumor, nontumor lung or frozen PBMC supplied whole RNA, sequenced without sorting. The rearrangement joins TRBV4-3 to TRBJ2-3, with D perhaps matching TRBD2 (5 bases). This clonotype was obtained from a male donor with early-stage non-small cell lung cancer. The material was lung tumor tissue, obtained at surgery. In nucleotides, the CDR3 is TGCGCCAGCAGCCATCCCGGGGCAGATACGCAGTATTTT. Translated, it gives CASSHPGADTQYF.